The next 4 T cell receptor beta chains were all read from a single sample in a study of memory CD4+ T cells and cytomegalovirus serostatus. The sort gate was single viable CD3+CD4+CD8-CD45RO+ cells for memory CD4+ T cells. TCRdb keeps only in-frame clones here, not all; method: immunoSEQ multiplex PCR. The sample holds roughly 40,000 clones; around 79% are singletons and the top ten take roughly 0.76%. The source material was memory CD4+ T cells from blood. These receptors all come from an adult in good health and CMV-seronegative.

The chain combines TRBV19 with TRBJ1-2, with 9 bases matching TRBD1. With V trimmed by 4 bases and J by 4 bases, 4 bases remained unmatched. The germline gives CDR1 LNHDA, CDR2 SQIVND (reference sequence). CDR3 length: 14 residues. CDR3 nucleotide sequence: TGTGCCAGTAGTACGGGACAGGGAACCTATGGCTACACCTTC. It is translated as CASSTGQGTYGYTF.

The chain joins TRBV2 to TRBJ2-5; D remains unclear. V was pared by 8 bases and J by 2 bases, with 15 bases between. Germline assignment: CDR1 SNHLY and CDR2 FYNNEI. CDR3 length equals 14 residues. The CDR3 DNA reads TGTGCCAGCTACTTTGGGGTCCCGCAAGAGACCCAGTACTTC. Protein sequence: CASYFGVPQETQYF. Looking up the rest from reference TRBV2 and TRBJ2-5 gives the full variable domain: EPEVTQTPSHQVTQMGQEVILRCVPISNHLYFYWYRQILGQKVEFLVSFYNNEISEKSEIFDDQFSVERPDGSNFTLKIRSTKLEDSAMYFCASYFGVPQETQYFGPGTRLLVL.

This clone was detected a few times. This chain links TRBV12-5 with TRBJ1-5; 8 bases align to TRBD1. Germline loops: CDR1 LGHNT, CDR2 FRNRAP. V shed 5 bases and J 4 bases; nucleotides not matched to a gene: 4. The CDR3 runs to 14 residues. The DNA for the CDR3 is TGTGCTAGTGGTGTCGGACAGGGTAATCAGCCCCAGCATTTT. Protein sequence: CASGVGQGNQPQHF.

The chain links TRBV29-1 to TRBJ1-4; unclear D gene. The CDR3 totals 14 residues. The V gene lost 2 bases and the J gene lost 9 bases, with 16 bases spanning the gap. CDR1 is SQVTM and CDR2 is ANQGSEA in the germline V gene. CDR3 coding DNA: TGCAGCGTTGAATTTGGCGACACAAGCCAAAAACTGTTTTTT. Translated, it gives CSVEFGDTSQKLFF.